Reported below is one TCR beta chain. Its antigen is unidentified. The entry originates in a study of T cell repertoires in cytomegalovirus infection. Trimming shortened V by 5 bases and J by 7 bases, and 18 bases separated the two germline ends. The CDR3 sequence is 14 residues long. Germline CDR1 is SGHAT and CDR2 is FQNNGV. One entry per CDR3 protein results from TCRdb running MiXCR on the reads. The sample lists roughly 500,000 distinct CDR3 sequences; roughly a third were seen once. The V gene is TRBV11-2, the J gene TRBJ2-7, with TRBD1 as a possible D gene (6 bases). This receptor was taken from a human donor in good health (CMV status not recorded). Some clones in this sample may be carry-over from other donors' samples. Sequences were derived from cultured PBMCs, sampled from culture after CMV antigen stimulation. CDR3 residues: CASSPFEGEWEQYF. The CDR3, as DNA: TGTGCCAGCAGCCCATTTGAGGGGGAGTGGGAGCAGTACTTC.